These T cell receptor beta chains were read from a single sample in a study of CD8 T cells in ankylosing spondylitis. Using its own MiXCR run on the 5' RACE reads, TCRdb lists one record per CDR3 protein. Of 300,000 to 400,000 distinct CDR3 sequences in the sample, approximately 22% were seen once. Sequencing was done on a sample of blood, either unsorted or a sorted T cell fraction (not recorded which). Receptor source: a male donor with ankylosing spondylitis or in good health (not recorded which). Each CDR3 is given with its conserved first and last residue. The D gene is left open where the match is weak. For some rows the clone size is stated as once, few or many, or as a class when expanded; others skip it.

V gene: TRBV27
clone size: .
J gene: TRBJ2-5
D gene: .
CDR3 protein: CASSPVWAGLQETQYF
CDR3 DNA: TGTGCCAGCAGTCCCGTTTGGGCGGGGTTACAAGAGACCCAGTACTTC

V gene: TRBV29-1
clone size: few
J gene: TRBJ1-2
D gene: .
CDR3 protein: CSVEDLVVGGNYGYTF
CDR3 DNA: TGCAGCGTTGAAGATCTGGTAGTAGGTGGGAACTATGGCTACACCTTC

V gene: TRBV6-4
clone size: many
J gene: TRBJ2-3
D gene: .
CDR3 protein: CASSDGSGTDTQYF
CDR3 DNA: TGTGCCAGCAGTGACGGATCCGGCACAGATACGCAGTATTTT

V gene: TRBV29-1
clone size: many
J gene: TRBJ2-1
D gene: TRBD1
CDR3 protein: CSVRTGASDEQFF
CDR3 DNA: TGCAGCGTCCGGACAGGGGCTTCTGATGAGCAGTTCTTC

V gene: TRBV7-9
clone size: .
J gene: TRBJ2-2
D gene: .
CDR3 protein: CALRDTTGELFF
CDR3 DNA: TGTGCCCTACGGGACACCACCGGGGAGCTGTTTTTT

V gene: TRBV20-1
clone size: many
J gene: TRBJ2-1
D gene: .
CDR3 protein: CSATGQTDNEQFF
CDR3 DNA: TGCAGTGCAACAGGACAGACCGACAATGAGCAGTTCTTC

V gene: TRBV6-4
clone size: few
J gene: TRBJ1-2
D gene: TRBD1
CDR3 protein: CASSDSGTEGYTF
CDR3 DNA: TGTGCCAGCAGTGACTCAGGGACAGAGGGCTACACCTTC

V gene: TRBV12-3/TRBV12-4
clone size: .
J gene: TRBJ2-2
D gene: TRBD1
CDR3 protein: CASSRQGYDTGELFF
CDR3 DNA: TGTGCCAGCAGCAGACAGGGGTACGACACCGGGGAGCTGTTTTTT

V gene: TRBV20-1
clone size: .
J gene: TRBJ2-1
D gene: TRBD1
CDR3 protein: CSARVRTGDNEQFF
CDR3 DNA: TGCAGTGCTAGAGTGCGGACAGGGGACAATGAGCAGTTCTTC

V gene: TRBV11-2
clone size: .
J gene: TRBJ2-5
D gene: .
CDR3 protein: CASSRIRETQYF
CDR3 DNA: TGTGCCAGCTCACGAATTCGGGAGACCCAGTACTTC

V gene: TRBV12-3/TRBV12-4
clone size: few
J gene: TRBJ2-1
D gene: .
CDR3 protein: CASSPPYSYNEQFF
CDR3 DNA: TGTGCCAGCAGCCCGCCTTATAGCTACAATGAGCAGTTCTTC

V gene: TRBV27
clone size: .
J gene: TRBJ2-7
D gene: .
CDR3 protein: CASSTGSLVYEQYF
CDR3 DNA: TGTGCCAGCAGTACAGGGTCCTTAGTCTACGAGCAGTACTTC

V gene: TRBV6-5
clone size: few
J gene: TRBJ2-2
D gene: TRBD2
CDR3 protein: CASSYDIGSGGAHTGELFF
CDR3 DNA: TGTGCCAGCAGTTACGATATTGGTAGCGGGGGGGCCCACACCGGGGAGCTGTTTTTT

V gene: TRBV28
clone size: .
J gene: TRBJ1-1
D gene: .
CDR3 protein: CASSLRRVWNTEAFF
CDR3 DNA: TGTGCCAGCAGCCTTCGGAGGGTCTGGAACACTGAAGCTTTCTTT

V gene: TRBV15
clone size: once
J gene: TRBJ2-7
D gene: TRBD2
CDR3 protein: CATSRGGEQYF
CDR3 DNA: TGTGCCACCAGCAGGGGGGGGGAGCAGTACTTC

V gene: TRBV10-3
clone size: few
J gene: TRBJ2-2
D gene: .
CDR3 protein: CAITPGNTGELFF
CDR3 DNA: TGTGCCATCACCCCGGGGAACACCGGGGAGCTGTTTTTT

V gene: TRBV4-2
clone size: .
J gene: TRBJ2-7
D gene: .
CDR3 protein: CASSQTLTEFYEQYF
CDR3 DNA: TGTGCCAGCAGCCAGACGCTAACAGAATTCTACGAGCAGTACTTC

V gene: TRBV6-1
clone size: .
J gene: TRBJ2-5
D gene: .
CDR3 protein: CASSEIGTAYQETQYF
CDR3 DNA: TGTGCCAGCAGTGAAATCGGGACCGCTTACCAAGAGACCCAGTACTTC

V gene: TRBV15
clone size: few
J gene: TRBJ2-7
D gene: .
CDR3 protein: CATSRALPSEQYF
CDR3 DNA: TGTGCCACCAGCAGAGCCCTCCCGTCCGAGCAGTACTTC

V gene: TRBV4-1
clone size: .
J gene: TRBJ2-1
D gene: TRBD1
CDR3 protein: CASSQRGQGIDNEQFF
CDR3 DNA: TGCGCCAGCAGCCAGAGGGGACAGGGGATAGACAATGAGCAGTTCTTC

V gene: TRBV28
clone size: .
J gene: TRBJ2-2
D gene: .
CDR3 protein: CASSLPVSGELFF
CDR3 DNA: TGTGCCAGCAGCCTTCCTGTTTCCGGGGAGCTGTTTTTT

V gene: TRBV27
clone size: few
J gene: TRBJ1-2
D gene: TRBD1
CDR3 protein: CASSTTGTAGYGYTF
CDR3 DNA: TGTGCCAGCAGTACCACCGGGACAGCAGGCTATGGCTACACCTTC

V gene: TRBV4-1
clone size: .
J gene: TRBJ2-5
D gene: TRBD1
CDR3 protein: CASSQVGQGDQETQYF
CDR3 DNA: TGCGCCAGCAGCCAGGTGGGACAGGGGGATCAAGAGACCCAGTACTTC

V gene: TRBV12-3/TRBV12-4
clone size: many
J gene: TRBJ2-5
D gene: .
CDR3 protein: CASSSGNQETQYF
CDR3 DNA: TGTGCCAGCAGTTCAGGGAACCAAGAGACCCAGTACTTC

V gene: TRBV5-5
clone size: .
J gene: TRBJ2-1
D gene: TRBD1
CDR3 protein: CASSPWDRGPDNEQFF
CDR3 DNA: TGTGCCAGCAGCCCCTGGGACAGGGGGCCCGACAATGAGCAGTTCTTC

V gene: TRBV7-8
clone size: once
J gene: TRBJ2-7
D gene: TRBD1
CDR3 protein: CASSLALGTGAYEQYF
CDR3 DNA: TGTGCCAGCAGCTTAGCGCTCGGGACAGGGGCCTACGAGCAGTACTTC

V gene: TRBV19
clone size: .
J gene: TRBJ2-1
D gene: TRBD2
CDR3 protein: CASSIDSGGGAYNEQFF
CDR3 DNA: TGTGCCAGTAGTATAGATTCCGGCGGGGGGGCCTACAATGAGCAGTTCTTC

V gene: TRBV27
clone size: .
J gene: TRBJ2-7
D gene: TRBD1
CDR3 protein: CASTIDRDSLYEQYF
CDR3 DNA: TGTGCCAGCACAATCGACCGGGACAGCCTTTACGAGCAGTACTTC

V gene: TRBV7-2
clone size: few
J gene: TRBJ2-1
D gene: TRBD1
CDR3 protein: CASSPPLDRDEQFF
CDR3 DNA: TGTGCCAGCAGCCCCCCCTTAGACAGGGATGAGCAGTTCTTC